A few counts support the clone carrying this TCR beta chain. Antigen unknown. CDR3 length: 13 amino acids. Trimming removed 10 bases at V and 3 bases at J, with 14 bases between. CDR1 and CDR2 (germline): ENHRY, SYGVKD. The TCR beta libraries were generated through quantitative 5'-RACE incorporating molecular barcodes. TCRdb processed the 5' RACE reads anew with MiXCR; each CDR3 protein has one entry. The table has about 400,000 distinct CDR3 sequences, 20% to 25% seen once. The record originates from a study of CD8 T cells in ankylosing spondylitis. Study observations and caveats: Made up of eight highly homologous variants, a TCR beta motif appeared characteristic of ankylosing spondylitis blood. Disease-associated clonotypes exhibited CD8+ identity and were relatively infrequent in peripheral blood. There was reportedly significant enrichment of clones that were disease-linked in matched ankylosing spondylitis synovial fluid. Several of the motif variants were reported before in synovial fluid and blood from reactive arthritis.

The sequenced sample consisted of blood, either unsorted or a sorted T cell fraction (not recorded which). This sequence was found in a male donor with ankylosing spondylitis. This chain joins TRBV10-3 and TRBJ2-3; possible D gene TRBD2, 6 bases. CDR3 region: CANQEGWTDTQYF. The DNA of the CDR3 is TGTGCCAACCAGGAGGGTTGGACAGATACGCAGTATTTT.